This T cell receptor beta chain was obtained from a study of cytomegalovirus exposure and HLA in healthy donors. PCR primers comprised 60 Vbeta and 13 Jbeta primers. Using immunoSEQ multiplex PCR, the repertoire was profiled, and TCRdb retains in-frame clones only, with some absent. The table has 60,000 or so clones, 75% to 80% seen once; the top ten hold around 2.5%. The CDR3 covers 13 residues. Germline assignment: CDR1 LNHNV and CDR2 YYDKDF (reference sequence). V was clipped by 4 bases and J by 11 bases, with 17 bases between them. The sequencing input was PBMCs. The chain links TRBV15 to TRBJ1-1, with D maybe TRBD1 (5 bases). This sequence was found in a female donor in good health and CMV-seronegative. CDR3 DNA sequence: TGTGCCACCAGCACGTACTCGGACAAGGACGCTTTCTTT. It yields the protein CATSTYSDKDAFF.